One sample yielded the 14 T cell receptor beta chains listed below, sequenced in a study of shared clonotypes between healthy human individuals. Profiled with immunoSEQ multiplex PCR; TCRdb holds only in-frame clones, not every one. The repertoire holds under 600,000 clones, around 77% seen once, with 12% in the top ten. Sequences were obtained from PBMCs. The receptor source for this set is a woman between 40 and 55 years old in good health. Some clones in this sample may be carry-over from other donors' samples.

The chain has TRBV4-1 and TRBJ2-7, with no clear D. CDR1 MGHRA and CDR2 YSYEKL come from the germline V gene. This CDR3 comprises 14 residues. V gave up 0 bases and J gave up 1 base, with 7 bases separating them. The CDR3 DNA sequence: TGCGCCAGCAGCCAAGATCAGAGTTCCTACGAGCAGTACTTC. Translation gives CASSQDQSSYEQYF.

The genes are TRBV13 and TRBJ2-7; 8 bases are shared with TRBD2. The V segment lost 3 bases and the J segment 9 bases; nucleotides outside the gene matches: 10. The germline CDR1 and CDR2 sequences are PRHDT and FYEKMQ (reference sequence). The CDR3 consists of 14 residues. The CDR3 reads CASSFVSGTSVQYF. Here the CDR3 DNA reads TGTGCCAGCAGCTTTGTGTCCGGGACTAGTGTGCAGTACTTC.

The chain employs TRBV6-1 and TRBJ1-2; a weak D match, TRBD1 (6 bases). The CDR3 runs to 15 residues. The germline V gene encodes CDR1 MNHNS and CDR2 SASEGT. The V end was cut by 2 bases, the J end by 6 bases, with 16 bases between. Here the CDR3 reads CASSEYPGTRDGYTF. DNA for the CDR3: TGTGCCAGCAGTGAATACCCCGGGACAAGAGATGGCTACACCTTC.

V and J are TRBV10-3 and TRBJ1-1; a possible D gene is TRBD1 (6 bases). The CDR3 runs to 15 residues. Germline V gene data show CDR1 as ENHRY and CDR2 as SYGVKD. The V end was cut by 6 bases, the J end by 6 bases, with 20 bases between. CDR3 sequence: CAIRGGDQGSAEAFF. As DNA, the CDR3 is TGTGCCATCAGGGGAGGGGACCAGGGGAGCGCTGAAGCTTTCTTT.

This clone was recorded many times. This sample includes further DNA sequences coding for the same CDR3. The rearrangement links TRBV6-1 to TRBJ2-2; D remains ambiguous. Germline V gene sequence: CDR1 MNHNS, CDR2 SASEGT. The CDR3 sequence is 15 residues long. Trimming stripped 0 bases from V and 2 bases from J, with 7 bases between. As DNA, the CDR3 is TGTGCCAGCAGTGAAGCGGGAACCAACACCGGGGAGCTGTTTTTT. The encoded protein is CASSEAGTNTGELFF.

About this clone: One end of the junction fails to match germline, which may point to a read error. V and J are TRBV2 and TRBJ2-7, with 7 bases fitting TRBD1. This CDR3 is built from 11 residues. Germline assignment: CDR1 SNHLY and CDR2 FYNNEI. CDR3 coding DNA: TGTGCCAGCAAATACCGGGACAGCGGCCACTTC. Its translation: CASKYRDSGHF.

This chain connects TRBV19 to TRBJ2-3; D is perhaps TRBD2 (5 bases). CDR1 LNHDA and CDR2 SQIVND come from the germline V gene (reference sequence). CDR3 length equals 11 residues. The V end was cut by 10 bases, the J end by 6 bases, with 11 bases between. For the CDR3, the DNA is TGTGCCATCGACTCGGGGGATACGCAGTATTTT. Translation: CAIDSGDTQYF.

The genes are TRBV6-1 and TRBJ2-1; the match to TRBD1 covers 7 bases. Germline values: CDR1 MNHNS, CDR2 SASEGT. Trimming cost V 5 bases and J 7 bases; bases outside gene matches: 8. This CDR3 is built from 14 residues. The CDR3, as DNA: TGTGCCAGCAGTACAGGGGAAGGTTGGAATGAGCAGTTCTTC. This gives the protein CASSTGEGWNEQFF.

This clone was picked up one time. The J gene is TRBJ2-7, the V gene TRBV7-9; D assignment may be TRBD1 or TRBD2 (6 bases each). Germline V gives CDR1 SEHNR, CDR2 FQNEAQ (reference sequence). This CDR3 spans 15 amino acids. Trimming removed 5 bases from V and 3 bases from J, with 17 bases in between. The CDR3 region has the DNA TGTGCCAGCAGCCCGGGGGCGTCCGGAGGCTACGAGCAGTACTTC. Protein: CASSPGASGGYEQYF.

The rearrangement links TRBV11-2 to TRBJ2-1; 9 nucleotides agree with TRBD2. V dropped 4 bases and J dropped 7; count of bases not matched to a gene: 20. CDR3 length: 19 amino acids. The germline V gene has CDR1 SGHAT and CDR2 FQNNGV. The CDR3 spells CASSSSGLAYAVSGNEQFF. CDR3 bases: TGTGCCAGCAGCTCTTCGGGACTAGCCTATGCCGTCTCGGGTAATGAGCAGTTCTTC.

The chain recombines TRBV6-6 with TRBJ2-1; 9 positions match TRBD2. CDR3 length: 14 residues. Germline CDR1 reads MNHNY; CDR2 reads SVGAGI (reference sequence). Losses at the gene ends were 4 bases for V and 10 bases for J; bases not matched to a gene: 8. The CDR3 spells CASSFGGRAGEQFF. CDR3 bases: TGTGCCAGCAGTTTCGGCGGGAGGGCCGGGGAGCAGTTCTTC.

This chain joins TRBV7-9 and TRBJ1-2; D may be TRBD1 (5 bases). There are 15 residues in the CDR3. Germline CDR1 reads SEHNR; CDR2 reads FQNEAQ (reference sequence). The V end lost 1 base, the J end lost 4 bases, and 13 bases lay between the germline ends. As DNA, the CDR3 is TGTGCCAGCAGCTTAGGGAAGGGGCGCGTCTATGGCTACACCTTC. Encoded protein: CASSLGKGRVYGYTF.

The V call is TRBV6-1, the J call TRBJ1-2; TRBD1 matches 10 bases. V shed 1 base, J shed 4 bases, and the junction held 0 bases outside the gene matches. The CDR3 runs 14 residues. Germline V gene data show CDR1 as MNHNS and CDR2 as SASEGT. The CDR3 reads CASSEGTGGYGYTF. As DNA, the CDR3 is TGTGCCAGCAGTGAAGGGACAGGGGGCTATGGCTACACCTTC.

This clone has more than one count but fewer than ten. This chain joins TRBV28 and TRBJ1-1, with D tentatively TRBD1 (5 bases). V gave up 6 bases and J gave up 4 bases, with 15 bases separating them. CDR3 length: 14 amino acids. Per germline, CDR1 MDHEN and CDR2 SYDVKM. CDR3 bases: TGTGCCAGCAGCCTACTGGGGGTTACCACTGAAGCTTTCTTT. Its protein product is CASSLLGVTTEAFF.